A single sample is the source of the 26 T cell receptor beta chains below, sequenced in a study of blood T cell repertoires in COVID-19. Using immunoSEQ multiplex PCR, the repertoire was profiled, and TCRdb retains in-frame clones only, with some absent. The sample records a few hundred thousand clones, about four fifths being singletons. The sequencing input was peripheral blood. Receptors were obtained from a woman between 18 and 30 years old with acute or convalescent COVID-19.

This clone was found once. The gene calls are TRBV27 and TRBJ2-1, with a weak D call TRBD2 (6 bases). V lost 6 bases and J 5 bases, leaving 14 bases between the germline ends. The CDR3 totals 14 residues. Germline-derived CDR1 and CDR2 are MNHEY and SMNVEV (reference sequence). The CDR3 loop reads CASSRRAANNEQFF. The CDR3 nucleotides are TGTGCCAGCAGCCGGAGGGCCGCCAACAATGAGCAGTTCTTC.

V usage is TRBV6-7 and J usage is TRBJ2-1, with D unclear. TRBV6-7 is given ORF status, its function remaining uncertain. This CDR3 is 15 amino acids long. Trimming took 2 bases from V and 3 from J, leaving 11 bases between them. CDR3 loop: CASSYPIDFYNEQFF. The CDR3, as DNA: TGTGCCAGCAGTTACCCCATAGACTTCTACAATGAGCAGTTCTTC.

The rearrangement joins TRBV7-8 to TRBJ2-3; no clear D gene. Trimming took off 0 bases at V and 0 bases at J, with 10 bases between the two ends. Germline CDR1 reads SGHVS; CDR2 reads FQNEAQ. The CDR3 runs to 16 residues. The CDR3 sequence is CASSLARRRSTDTQYF. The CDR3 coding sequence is TGTGCCAGCAGCTTAGCCCGGAGACGGAGCACAGATACGCAGTATTTT.

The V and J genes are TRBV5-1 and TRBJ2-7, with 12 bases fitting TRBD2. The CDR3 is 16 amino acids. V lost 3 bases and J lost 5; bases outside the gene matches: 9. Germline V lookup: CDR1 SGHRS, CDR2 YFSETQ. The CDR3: CASSSAEGLAGNEQYF. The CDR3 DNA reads TGCGCCAGCAGCTCGGCCGAAGGACTAGCGGGAAACGAGCAGTACTTC.

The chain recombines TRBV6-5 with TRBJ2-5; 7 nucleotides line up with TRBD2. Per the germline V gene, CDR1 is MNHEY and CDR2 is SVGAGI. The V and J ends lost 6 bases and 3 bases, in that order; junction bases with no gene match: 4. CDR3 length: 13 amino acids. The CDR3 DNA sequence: TGTGCCAGCAGAGGAGCGGGGAAAGAGACCCAGTACTTC. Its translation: CASRGAGKETQYF.

Here the CDR3 reads CASSETGVPYEQYF. The DNA for the CDR3 is TGTGCCAGCAGTGAAACGGGAGTCCCCTACGAGCAGTACTTC. The chain combines TRBV6-1 with TRBJ2-7; TRBD2 might be the D (6 bases). The CDR3 runs 14 residues. From germline, CDR1 is MNHNS and CDR2 SASEGT. V was pared by 2 bases and J by 2 bases, with 10 bases between.

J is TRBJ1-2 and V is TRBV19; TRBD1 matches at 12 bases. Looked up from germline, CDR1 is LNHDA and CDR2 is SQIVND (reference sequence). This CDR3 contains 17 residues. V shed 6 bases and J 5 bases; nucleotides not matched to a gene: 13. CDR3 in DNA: TGTGCCAGTAGAACCGGGACAGGGGGCTCTGATTCTTATGGCTACACCTTC. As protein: CASRTGTGGSDSYGYTF.

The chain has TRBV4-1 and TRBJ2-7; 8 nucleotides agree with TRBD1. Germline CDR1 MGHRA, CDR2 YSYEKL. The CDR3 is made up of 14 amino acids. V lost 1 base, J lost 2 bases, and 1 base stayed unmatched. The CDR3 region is CASSQAQGAYEQYF. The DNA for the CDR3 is TGCGCCAGCAGCCAAGCACAGGGGGCCTACGAGCAGTACTTC.

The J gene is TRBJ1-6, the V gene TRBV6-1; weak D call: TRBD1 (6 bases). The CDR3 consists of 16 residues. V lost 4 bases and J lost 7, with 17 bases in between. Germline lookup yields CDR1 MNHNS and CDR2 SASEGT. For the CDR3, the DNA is TGTGCCAGCAGTGTCGGTCCGTCAGGGGTAAATTCACCCCTCCACTTT. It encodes CASSVGPSGVNSPLHF.

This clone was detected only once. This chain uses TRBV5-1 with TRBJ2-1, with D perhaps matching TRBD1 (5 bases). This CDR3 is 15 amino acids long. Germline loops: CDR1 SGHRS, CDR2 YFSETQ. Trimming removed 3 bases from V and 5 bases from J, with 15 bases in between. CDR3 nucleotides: TGCGCCAGCAGCTCGCTCACCGGACATGACAATGAGCAGTTCTTC. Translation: CASSSLTGHDNEQFF.

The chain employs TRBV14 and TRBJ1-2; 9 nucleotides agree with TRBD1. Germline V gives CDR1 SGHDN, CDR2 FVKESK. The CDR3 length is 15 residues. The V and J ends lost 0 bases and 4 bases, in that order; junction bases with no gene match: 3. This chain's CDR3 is CASSQDGQGIYGYTF. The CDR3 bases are TGTGCCAGCAGCCAAGACGGACAGGGGATCTATGGCTACACCTTC.

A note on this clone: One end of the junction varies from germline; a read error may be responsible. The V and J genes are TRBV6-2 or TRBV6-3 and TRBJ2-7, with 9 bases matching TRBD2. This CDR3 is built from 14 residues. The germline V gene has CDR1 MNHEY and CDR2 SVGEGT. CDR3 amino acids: CATSPGTSSFRQYF. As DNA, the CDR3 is TGTGCCACCAGTCCCGGGACTAGCAGTTTTAGGCAGTACTTC.

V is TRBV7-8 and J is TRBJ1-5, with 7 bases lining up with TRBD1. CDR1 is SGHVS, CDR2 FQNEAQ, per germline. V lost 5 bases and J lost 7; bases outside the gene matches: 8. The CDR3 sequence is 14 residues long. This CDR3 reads CASSTQSQGQPQHF. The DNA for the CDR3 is TGTGCCAGCAGCACACAATCACAGGGGCAGCCCCAGCATTTT.

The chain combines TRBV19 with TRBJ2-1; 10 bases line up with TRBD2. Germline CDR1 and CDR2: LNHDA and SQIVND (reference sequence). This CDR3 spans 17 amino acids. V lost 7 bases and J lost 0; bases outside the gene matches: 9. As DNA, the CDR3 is TGTGCCAGTACGAAGGGACTAGCGTCGTACTCCTACAATGAGCAGTTCTTC. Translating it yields CASTKGLASYSYNEQFF.

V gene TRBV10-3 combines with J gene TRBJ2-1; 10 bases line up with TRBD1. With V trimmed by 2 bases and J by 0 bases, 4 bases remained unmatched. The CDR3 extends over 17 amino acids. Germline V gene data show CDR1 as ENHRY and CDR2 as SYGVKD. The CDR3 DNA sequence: TGTGCCATCAGTGAGAGGACAGGGGGAACCTCCTACAATGAGCAGTTCTTC. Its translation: CAISERTGGTSYNEQFF.

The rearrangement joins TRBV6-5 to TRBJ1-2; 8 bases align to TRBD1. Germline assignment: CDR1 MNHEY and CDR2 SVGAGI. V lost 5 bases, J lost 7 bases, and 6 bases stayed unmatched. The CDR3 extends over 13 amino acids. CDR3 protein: CASSRTGSGGYTF. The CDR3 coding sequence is TGTGCCAGCAGTCGGACAGGGTCTGGTGGCTACACCTTC.

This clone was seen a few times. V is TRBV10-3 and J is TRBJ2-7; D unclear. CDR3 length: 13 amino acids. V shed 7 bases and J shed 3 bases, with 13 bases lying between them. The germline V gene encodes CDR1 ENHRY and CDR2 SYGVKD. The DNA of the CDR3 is TGTGCCATCAAGGCGGCTTCGAACTACGAGCAGTACTTC. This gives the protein CAIKAASNYEQYF.

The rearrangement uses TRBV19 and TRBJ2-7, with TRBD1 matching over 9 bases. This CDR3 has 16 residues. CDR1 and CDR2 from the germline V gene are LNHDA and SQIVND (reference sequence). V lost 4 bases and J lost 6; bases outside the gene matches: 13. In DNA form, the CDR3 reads TGTGCCAGTAGTACGGTTCCGGGACAGGGTATGGCCGAGCAGTACTTC. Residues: CASSTVPGQGMAEQYF.

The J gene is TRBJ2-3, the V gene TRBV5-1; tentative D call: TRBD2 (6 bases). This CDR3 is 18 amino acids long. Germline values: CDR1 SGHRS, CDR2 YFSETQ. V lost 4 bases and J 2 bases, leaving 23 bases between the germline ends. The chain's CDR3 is CASSPVGTRGPLTDTQYF. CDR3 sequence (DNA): TGCGCCAGCAGCCCGGTTGGGACTCGCGGGCCCCTCACAGATACGCAGTATTTT.

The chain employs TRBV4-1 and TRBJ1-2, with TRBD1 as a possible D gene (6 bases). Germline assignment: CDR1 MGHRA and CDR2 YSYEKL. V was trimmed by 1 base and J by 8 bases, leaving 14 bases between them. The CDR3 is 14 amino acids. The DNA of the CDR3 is TGCGCCAGCAGCCAAGCGGACAGACCAAGGGGCTACACCTTC. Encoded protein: CASSQADRPRGYTF.

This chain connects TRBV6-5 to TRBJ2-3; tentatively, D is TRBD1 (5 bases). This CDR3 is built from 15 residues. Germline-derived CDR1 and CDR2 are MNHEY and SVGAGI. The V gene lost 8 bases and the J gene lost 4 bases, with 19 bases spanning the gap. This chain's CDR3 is CASRAGAVVADTQYF. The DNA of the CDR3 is TGTGCCAGCCGGGCTGGGGCCGTTGTTGCAGATACGCAGTATTTT.

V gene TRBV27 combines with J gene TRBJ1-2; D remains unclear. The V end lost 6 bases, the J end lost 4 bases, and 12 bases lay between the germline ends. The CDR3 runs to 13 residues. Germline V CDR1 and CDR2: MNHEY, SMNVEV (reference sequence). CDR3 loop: CASSIRRGYGYTF. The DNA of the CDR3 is TGTGCCAGCAGCATTAGACGGGGCTATGGCTACACCTTC.

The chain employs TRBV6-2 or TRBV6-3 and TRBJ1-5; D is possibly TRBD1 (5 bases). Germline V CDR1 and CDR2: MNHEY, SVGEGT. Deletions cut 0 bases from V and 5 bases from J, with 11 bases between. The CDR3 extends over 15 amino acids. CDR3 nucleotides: TGTGCCAGCAGTTACTCTCAGGGCGAGGATCAGCCCCAGCATTTT. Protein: CASSYSQGEDQPQHF.

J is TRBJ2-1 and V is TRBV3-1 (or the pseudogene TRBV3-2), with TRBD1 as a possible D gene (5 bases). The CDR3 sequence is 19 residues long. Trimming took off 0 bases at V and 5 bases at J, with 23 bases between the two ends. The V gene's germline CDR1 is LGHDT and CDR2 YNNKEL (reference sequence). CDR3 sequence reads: CASSQDRPSQGRGDNEQFF. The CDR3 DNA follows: TGTGCCAGCAGCCAAGATCGCCCCTCCCAGGGCCGTGGCGACAATGAGCAGTTCTTC.

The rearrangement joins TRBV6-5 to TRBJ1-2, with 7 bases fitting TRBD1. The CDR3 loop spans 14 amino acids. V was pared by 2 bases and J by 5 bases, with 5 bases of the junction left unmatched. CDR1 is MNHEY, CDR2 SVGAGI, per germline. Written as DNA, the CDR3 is TGTGCCAGCAGTTACAGGGGGCGCGGGTATGGCTACACCTTC. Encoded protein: CASSYRGRGYGYTF.

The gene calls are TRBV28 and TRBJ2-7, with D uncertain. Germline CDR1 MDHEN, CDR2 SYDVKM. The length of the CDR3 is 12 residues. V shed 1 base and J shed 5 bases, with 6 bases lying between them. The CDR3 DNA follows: TGTGCCAGCAGTTTATCCAGTAACGAGCAGTACTTC. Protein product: CASSLSSNEQYF.